The source of this T cell receptor beta chain is a study of blood T cell repertoires in COVID-19. CDR3 length: 13 amino acids. The germline V and J ends were trimmed by 5 bases and 1 base, with 8 bases remaining between them. Germline assignment: CDR1 SSHAT and CDR2 FNYEAQ (reference sequence). Here immunoSEQ multiplex PCR was the method, and the copy in TCRdb shows in-frame clones only, minus some. The sample gives about 170,000 clones, roughly 84% of which show up once; around 13% is in the top ten. Sequenced material: peripheral blood. This receptor was taken from a woman between 65 and 79 years old with COVID-19, enrolled during active disease. The chain recombines TRBV7-7 with TRBJ1-1; D gene uncertain. The CDR3 DNA reads as TGTGCCAGCAGCCAAGACACGAACACTGAAGCTTTCTTT. Its protein product is CASSQDTNTEAFF. Filled out from reference TRBV7-7 and TRBJ1-1, the complete variable domain reads GAGVSQSPRYKVTKRGQDVTLRCDPISSHATLYWYQQALGQGPEFLTYFNYEAQPDKSGLPSDRFSAERPEGSISTLTIQRTEQRDSAMYRCASSQDTNTEAFFGQGTRLTVV.